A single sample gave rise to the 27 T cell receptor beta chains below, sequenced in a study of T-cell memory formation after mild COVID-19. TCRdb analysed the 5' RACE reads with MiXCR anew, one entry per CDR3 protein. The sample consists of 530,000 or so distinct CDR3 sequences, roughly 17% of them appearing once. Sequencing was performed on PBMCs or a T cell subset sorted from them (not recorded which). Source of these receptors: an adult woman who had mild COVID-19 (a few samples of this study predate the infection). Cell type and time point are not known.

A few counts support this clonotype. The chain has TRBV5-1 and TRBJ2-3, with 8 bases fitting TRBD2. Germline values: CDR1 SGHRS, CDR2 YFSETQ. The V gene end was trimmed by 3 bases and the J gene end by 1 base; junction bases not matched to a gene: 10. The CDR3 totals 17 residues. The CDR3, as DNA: TGCGCCAGCAGCTCTAGCGGGCCCCGGCCGGGCACAGATACGCAGTATTTT. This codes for CASSSSGPRPGTDTQYF.

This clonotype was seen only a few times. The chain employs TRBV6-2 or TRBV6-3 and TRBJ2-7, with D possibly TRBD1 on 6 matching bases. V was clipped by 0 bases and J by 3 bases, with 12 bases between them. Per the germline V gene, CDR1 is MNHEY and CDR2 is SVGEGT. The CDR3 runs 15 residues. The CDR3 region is CASSYSTGLFYEQYF. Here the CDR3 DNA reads TGTGCCAGCAGTTACTCGACAGGCCTTTTCTACGAGCAGTACTTC.

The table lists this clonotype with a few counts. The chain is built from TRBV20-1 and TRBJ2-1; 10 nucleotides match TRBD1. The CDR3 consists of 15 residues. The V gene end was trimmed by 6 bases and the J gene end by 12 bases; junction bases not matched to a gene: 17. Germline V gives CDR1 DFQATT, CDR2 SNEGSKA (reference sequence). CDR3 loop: CSAREGQGGNEGQFF. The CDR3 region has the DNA TGCAGTGCCCGGGAAGGACAGGGGGGAAATGAGGGGCAGTTCTTC.

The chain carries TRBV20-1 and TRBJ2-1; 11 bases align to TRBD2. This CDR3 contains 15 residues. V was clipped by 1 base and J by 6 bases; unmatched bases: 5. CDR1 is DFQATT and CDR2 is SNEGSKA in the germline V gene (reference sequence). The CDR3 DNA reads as TGCAGTGCTAGAGTTAGCGGGGGGGCCGGCAATGAGCAGTTCTTC. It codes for CSARVSGGAGNEQFF.

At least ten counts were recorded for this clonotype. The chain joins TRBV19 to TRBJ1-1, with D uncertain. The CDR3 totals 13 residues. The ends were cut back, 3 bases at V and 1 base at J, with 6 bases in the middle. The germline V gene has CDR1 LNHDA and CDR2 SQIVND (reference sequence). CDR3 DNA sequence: TGTGCCAGTAGTATTACCGGGAACACTGAAGCTTTCTTT. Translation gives CASSITGNTEAFF.

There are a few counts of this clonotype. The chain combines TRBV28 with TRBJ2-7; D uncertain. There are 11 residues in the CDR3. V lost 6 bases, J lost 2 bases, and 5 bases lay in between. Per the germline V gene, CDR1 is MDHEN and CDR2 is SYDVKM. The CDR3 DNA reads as TGTGCCAGCAGGGCCCCCTACGAGCAGTACTTC. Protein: CASRAPYEQYF.

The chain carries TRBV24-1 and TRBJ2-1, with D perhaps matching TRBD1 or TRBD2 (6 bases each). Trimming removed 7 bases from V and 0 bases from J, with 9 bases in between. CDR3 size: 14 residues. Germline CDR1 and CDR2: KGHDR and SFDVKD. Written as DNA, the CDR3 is TGTGCCACCAGCCCGGGGGCCTCCTACAATGAGCAGTTCTTC. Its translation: CATSPGASYNEQFF.

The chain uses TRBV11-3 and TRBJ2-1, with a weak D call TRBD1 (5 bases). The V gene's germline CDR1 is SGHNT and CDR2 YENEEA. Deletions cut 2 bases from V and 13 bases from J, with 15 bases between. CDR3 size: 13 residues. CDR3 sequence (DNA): TGTGCCAGCAGCTTAATTCTGACAGACAATCAGTTCTTC. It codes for CASSLILTDNQFF. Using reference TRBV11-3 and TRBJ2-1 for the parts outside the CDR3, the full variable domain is EAGVVQSPRYKIIEKKQPVAFWCNPISGHNTLYWYLQNLGQGPELLIRYENEEAVDDSQLPKDRFSAERLKGVDSTLKIQPAELGDSAVYLCASSLILTDNQFFGPGTRLTVL.

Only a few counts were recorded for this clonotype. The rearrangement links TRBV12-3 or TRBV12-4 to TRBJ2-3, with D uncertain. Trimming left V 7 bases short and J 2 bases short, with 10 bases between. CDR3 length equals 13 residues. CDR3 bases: TGTGCCAGCATACCGAGCGACACAGATACGCAGTATTTT. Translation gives CASIPSDTDTQYF.

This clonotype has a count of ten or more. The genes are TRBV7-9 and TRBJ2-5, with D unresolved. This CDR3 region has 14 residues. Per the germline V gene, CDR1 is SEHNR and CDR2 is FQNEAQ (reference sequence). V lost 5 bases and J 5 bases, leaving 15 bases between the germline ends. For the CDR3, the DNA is TGTGCCAGCAGCCGAAATCGGGCGTCCGAGACCCAGTACTTC. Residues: CASSRNRASETQYF. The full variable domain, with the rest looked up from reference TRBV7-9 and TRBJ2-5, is DTGVSQNPRHKITKRGQNVTFRCDPISEHNRLYWYRQTLGQGPEFLTYFQNEAQLEKSRLLSDRFSAERPKGSFSTLEIQRTEQGDSAMYLCASSRNRASETQYFGPGTRLLVL.

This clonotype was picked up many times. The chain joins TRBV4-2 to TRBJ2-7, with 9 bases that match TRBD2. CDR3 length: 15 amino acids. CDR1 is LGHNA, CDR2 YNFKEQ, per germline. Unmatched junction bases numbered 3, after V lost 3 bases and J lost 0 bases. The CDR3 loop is CASSQLAGSSYEQYF. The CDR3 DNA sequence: TGTGCCAGCAGCCAGCTAGCGGGGAGCTCCTACGAGCAGTACTTC.

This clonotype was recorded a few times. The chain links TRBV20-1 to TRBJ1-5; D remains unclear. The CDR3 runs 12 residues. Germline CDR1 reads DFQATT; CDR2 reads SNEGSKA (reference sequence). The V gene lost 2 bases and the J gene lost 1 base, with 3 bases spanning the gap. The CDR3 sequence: CSARFSNQPQHF. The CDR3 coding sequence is TGCAGTGCTAGATTCAGCAATCAGCCCCAGCATTTT.

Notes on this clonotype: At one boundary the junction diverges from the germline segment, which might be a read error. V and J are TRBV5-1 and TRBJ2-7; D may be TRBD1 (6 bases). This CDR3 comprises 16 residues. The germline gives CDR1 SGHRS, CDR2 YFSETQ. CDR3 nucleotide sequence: TGCGCCAGCAGCCAGGCGGACAGCATCCTACGAGCACCTTCGAACTTC. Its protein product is CASSQADSILRAPSNF. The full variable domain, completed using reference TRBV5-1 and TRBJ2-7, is KAGVTQTPRYLIKTRGQQVTLSCSPISGHRSVSWYQQTPGQGLQFLFEYFSETQRNKGNFPGRFSGRQFSNSRSEMNVSTLELGDSALYLCASSQADSILRAPSNFGPGTRLTVT.

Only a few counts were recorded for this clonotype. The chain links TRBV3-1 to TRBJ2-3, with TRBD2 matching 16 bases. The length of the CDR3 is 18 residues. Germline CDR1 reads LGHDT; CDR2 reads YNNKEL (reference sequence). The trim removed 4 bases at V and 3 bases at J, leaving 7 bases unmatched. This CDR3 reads CASSLTGTSGGATDTQYF. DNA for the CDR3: TGTGCCAGCAGCCTTACTGGGACTAGCGGGGGGGCAACAGATACGCAGTATTTT.

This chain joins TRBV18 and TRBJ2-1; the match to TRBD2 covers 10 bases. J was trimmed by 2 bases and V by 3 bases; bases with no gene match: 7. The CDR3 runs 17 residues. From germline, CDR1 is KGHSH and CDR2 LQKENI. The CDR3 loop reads CASSPPRTSGTYNEQFF. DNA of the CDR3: TGTGCCAGCTCACCCCCCCGGACTAGCGGCACCTACAATGAGCAGTTCTTC.

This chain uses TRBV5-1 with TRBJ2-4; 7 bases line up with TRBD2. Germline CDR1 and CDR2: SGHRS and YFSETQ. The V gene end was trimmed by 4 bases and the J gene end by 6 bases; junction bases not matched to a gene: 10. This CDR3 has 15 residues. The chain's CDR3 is CASSPARTGGNIQYF. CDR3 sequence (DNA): TGCGCCAGCAGCCCCGCCCGGACGGGGGGAAACATTCAGTACTTC.

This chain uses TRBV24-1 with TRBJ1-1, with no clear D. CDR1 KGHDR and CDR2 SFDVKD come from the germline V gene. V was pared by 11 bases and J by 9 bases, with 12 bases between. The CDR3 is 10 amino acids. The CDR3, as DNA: TGTGCCATCCCGGACGGGAAAGCTTTCTTT. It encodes CAIPDGKAFF.

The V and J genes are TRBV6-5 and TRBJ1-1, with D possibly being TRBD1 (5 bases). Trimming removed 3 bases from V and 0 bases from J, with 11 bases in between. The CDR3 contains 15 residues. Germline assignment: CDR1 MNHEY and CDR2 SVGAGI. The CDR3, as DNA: TGTGCCAGCAGTTATGTGGTGGGGCTGAACACTGAAGCTTTCTTT. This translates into CASSYVVGLNTEAFF.

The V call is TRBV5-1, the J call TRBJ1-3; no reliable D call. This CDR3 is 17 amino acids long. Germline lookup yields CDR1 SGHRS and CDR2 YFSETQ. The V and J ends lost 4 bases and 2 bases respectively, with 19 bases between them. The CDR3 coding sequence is TGCGCCAGCAGCGCCGACGACATAACCTGGGCTGGAAACACCATATATTTT. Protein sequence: CASSADDITWAGNTIYF.

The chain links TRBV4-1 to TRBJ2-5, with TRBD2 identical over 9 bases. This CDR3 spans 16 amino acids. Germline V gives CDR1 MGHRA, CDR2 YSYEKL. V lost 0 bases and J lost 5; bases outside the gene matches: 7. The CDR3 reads CASSQDMGLASETQYF. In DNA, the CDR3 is TGCGCCAGCAGCCAAGATATGGGACTAGCCTCCGAGACCCAGTACTTC.

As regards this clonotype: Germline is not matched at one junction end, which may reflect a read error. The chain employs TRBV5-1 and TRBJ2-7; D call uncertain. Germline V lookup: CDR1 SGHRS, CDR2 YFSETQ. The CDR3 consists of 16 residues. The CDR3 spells CASSFDPASFGYEQHF. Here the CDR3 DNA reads TGCGCCAGCAGCTTCGACCCCGCCTCGTTTGGATACGAGCAGCACTTC. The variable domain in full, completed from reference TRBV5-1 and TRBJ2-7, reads KAGVTQTPRYLIKTRGQQVTLSCSPISGHRSVSWYQQTPGQGLQFLFEYFSETQRNKGNFPGRFSGRQFSNSRSEMNVSTLELGDSALYLCASSFDPASFGYEQHFGPGTRLTVT.

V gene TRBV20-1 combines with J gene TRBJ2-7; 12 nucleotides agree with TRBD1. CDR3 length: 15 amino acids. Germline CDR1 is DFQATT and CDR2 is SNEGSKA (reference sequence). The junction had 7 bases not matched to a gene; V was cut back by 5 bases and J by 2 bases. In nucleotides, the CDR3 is TGCAGTGCTCGGACCGGGACAGGGGGCCCCTACGAGCAGTACTTC. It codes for CSARTGTGGPYEQYF.

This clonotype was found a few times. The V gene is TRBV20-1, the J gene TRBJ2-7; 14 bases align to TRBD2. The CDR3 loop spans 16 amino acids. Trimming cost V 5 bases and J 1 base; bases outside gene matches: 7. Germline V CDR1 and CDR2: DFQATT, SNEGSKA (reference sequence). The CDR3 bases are TGCAGTGCTGGGACTAGCGGGAGAGGGGGATCCTACGAGCAGTACTTC. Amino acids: CSAGTSGRGGSYEQYF.

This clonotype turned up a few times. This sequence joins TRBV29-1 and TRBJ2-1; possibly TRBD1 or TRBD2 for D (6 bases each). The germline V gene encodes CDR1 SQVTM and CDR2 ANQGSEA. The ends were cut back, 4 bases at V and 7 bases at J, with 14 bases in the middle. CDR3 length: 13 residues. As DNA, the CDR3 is TGCAGCGTTGTACGGGAGAGGGGGAATGAGCAGTTCTTC. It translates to CSVVRERGNEQFF.

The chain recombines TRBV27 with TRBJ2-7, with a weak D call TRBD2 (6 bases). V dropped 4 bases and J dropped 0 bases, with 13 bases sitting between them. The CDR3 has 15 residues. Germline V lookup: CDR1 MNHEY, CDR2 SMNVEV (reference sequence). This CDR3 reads CASSSPGSGSYEQYF. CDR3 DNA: TGTGCCAGCAGTTCGCCCGGGAGCGGCTCCTACGAGCAGTACTTC.

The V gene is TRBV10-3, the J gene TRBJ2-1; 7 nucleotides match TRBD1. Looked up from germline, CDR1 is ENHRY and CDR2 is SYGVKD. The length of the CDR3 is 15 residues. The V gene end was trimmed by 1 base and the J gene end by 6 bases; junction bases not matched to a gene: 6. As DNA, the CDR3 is TGTGCCATCAGTGAGTGGGATACAGGGGCCAATGAGCAGTTCTTC. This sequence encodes CAISEWDTGANEQFF.

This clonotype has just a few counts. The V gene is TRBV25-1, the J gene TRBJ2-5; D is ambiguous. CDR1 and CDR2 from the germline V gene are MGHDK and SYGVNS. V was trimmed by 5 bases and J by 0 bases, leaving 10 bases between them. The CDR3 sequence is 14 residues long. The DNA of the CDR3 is TGTGCCAGCAGTAGGAACGAATACCAAGAGACCCAGTACTTC. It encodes CASSRNEYQETQYF.